The T cell receptor beta chain under discussion was sequenced for a study of OX40 agonist ivuxolimab in advanced cancers. The assay was immunoSEQ multiplex PCR, and TCRdb's table has in-frame clones only and misses some. The sample holds 95,000 to 100,000 clones, around 90% seen once. This TCR was recovered from an adult with an advanced solid tumor such as melanoma, head and neck, liver or kidney cancer. This sample comprised CD4+ or CD8+ T cells sorted from blood, obtained in a trial of the OX40 agonist ivuxolimab.

CDR3 in DNA: TGTGCCAGCAGGGAACAGGGGGGATACACAGATACGCAGTATTTT. Protein product: CASREQGGYTDTQYF. V and J are TRBV27 and TRBJ2-3; 8 bases match TRBD1. Germline lookup yields CDR1 MNHEY and CDR2 SMNVEV (reference sequence). CDR3 size: 15 residues. V was clipped by 6 bases and J by 2 bases; unmatched bases: 7.